This passage covers 23 T cell receptor beta chains from one sample sequenced in a study of shared clonotypes between healthy human individuals (dated by TCRdb to 2018 to 2020). Library method: the immunoSEQ multiplex PCR assay. The immuneACCESS repertoire file appears here via TCRdb, limited to in-frame rearrangements. These files lack a portion of the clones; in checked studies, under half of the deficit traces to unresolved V genes, and the cause of the others is not known. The table for this sample lists some 500,000 clones; 79% of them were counted only once. The biggest ten clones account for 12% of the sample. The sequenced sample consisted of PBMCs. The receptors derive from a woman in her 40s in good health. Some clones in this sample may be carry-over from other donors' samples.

The chain joins TRBV10-3 to TRBJ2-5, with D unclear. The V gene lost 0 bases and the J gene lost 2 bases, with 4 bases spanning the gap. Germline V gene data show CDR1 as ENHRY and CDR2 as SYGVKD. The CDR3 is made up of 13 amino acids. CDR3 nucleotides: TGTGCCATCAGTGAGTCCAGTCAAGAGACCCAGTACTTC. This translates into CAISESSQETQYF.

This clone is a singleton in its sample. The gene calls are TRBV4-2 and TRBJ1-1; TRBD1 is a possible D gene (6 bases). Deletions cut 4 bases from V and 5 bases from J, with 17 bases between. Germline V CDR1 and CDR2: LGHNA, YNFKEQ. The CDR3 spans 15 residues. The DNA of the CDR3 is TGTGCCAGCAGCCCCGGGCAGGGGAAGATAACTGAAGCTTTCTTT. It encodes CASSPGQGKITEAFF.

J is TRBJ2-3 and V is TRBV5-1; D is unresolved. The V and J ends lost 0 bases and 5 bases respectively, with 7 bases between them. Germline assignment: CDR1 SGHRS and CDR2 YFSETQ. The CDR3 runs 13 residues. This chain's CDR3 is CASSLEPVDTQYF. CDR3 coding DNA: TGCGCCAGCAGCTTGGAGCCCGTAGATACGCAGTATTTT.

This clone occurred once. The chain carries TRBV2 and TRBJ1-2; D remains unclear. In germline, CDR1 is SNHLY, CDR2 FYNNEI. The CDR3 is 18 residues long. Trimming cost V 6 bases and J 0 bases, with 23 bases left between them. The CDR3 coding sequence is TGTGCCAGCAGGCCTCACGGAAGGAGGGCCAGAGCTAACTATGGCTACACCTTC. Encoded protein: CASRPHGRRARANYGYTF.

The rearrangement joins TRBV28 to TRBJ2-5, with TRBD1 as a possible D gene (5 bases). The better agreement between TRBJ2-7 and the DNA end casts doubt on the J call. This CDR3 spans 14 amino acids. Germline-derived CDR1 and CDR2 are MDHEN and SYDVKM. The CDR3 coding sequence is TGTGCCAGCAGTTTGGCAGGGTTTTCCTACGAGCAGTACTTC. This encodes CASSLAGFSYEQYF.

The chain has TRBV19 and TRBJ1-5, with TRBD1 matching over 7 bases. Germline loops: CDR1 LNHDA, CDR2 SQIVND (reference sequence). This CDR3 has 14 residues. V dropped 3 bases and J dropped 3; count of bases not matched to a gene: 2. CDR3: CASSMDRFNQPQHF. Here the CDR3 DNA reads TGTGCCAGTAGTATGGACAGGTTCAATCAGCCCCAGCATTTT.

Only a few counts were recorded for this clone. The J gene is TRBJ1-1, the V gene TRBV5-6; TRBD1 matches 9 bases. The CDR3 runs to 15 residues. CDR1 and CDR2 (germline): SGHDT, YYEEEE. V shed 3 bases, J shed 1 base, and the junction held 4 bases outside the gene matches. This chain's CDR3 is CASSSKDRGNTEAFF. Written as DNA, the CDR3 is TGTGCCAGCAGCTCGAAGGACAGGGGGAACACTGAAGCTTTCTTT.

The genes are TRBV2 and TRBJ2-5; 9 bases fit TRBD2. The tail of the sequence fits TRBJ2-7 better, so the J call may be wrong. The CDR3 runs to 14 residues. Germline V lookup: CDR1 SNHLY, CDR2 FYNNEI. The DNA of the CDR3 is TGTGCCAACCTTCGACTAGCGGAGAGTTACGAGCAGTACTTC. This gives the protein CANLRLAESYEQYF.

The gene calls are TRBV7-8 and TRBJ2-5, with D possibly matching TRBD1 (6 bases). The germline gives CDR1 SGHVS, CDR2 FQNEAQ. V shed 4 bases and J shed 4 bases, with 16 bases lying between them. CDR3 length: 15 amino acids. The CDR3 nucleotides are TGTGCCAGCAGCTCCGGGACACAACCAGGAGAGACCCAGTACTTC. The encoded protein is CASSSGTQPGETQYF.

The chain combines TRBV4-2 with TRBJ2-1; D not resolved. Trimming took 0 bases from V and 6 from J, leaving 15 bases between them. Germline CDR1 LGHNA, CDR2 YNFKEQ. The CDR3 totals 16 residues. CDR3 region: CASSQDRTWVGNEQFF. For the CDR3, the DNA is TGTGCCAGCAGCCAAGATAGAACTTGGGTCGGCAATGAGCAGTTCTTC.

V and J are TRBV6-1 and TRBJ2-7; D is undetermined. Germline-derived CDR1 and CDR2 are MNHNS and SASEGT. V lost 6 bases to trimming and J lost 4 bases, with 13 bases between them. CDR3 length equals 13 residues. This CDR3 reads CASRRPIEYEQYF. The CDR3 DNA follows: TGTGCCAGCAGGAGGCCGATTGAGTACGAGCAGTACTTC.

This clone was counted many times. The chain has TRBV5-6 and TRBJ2-5, with a weak D call TRBD2 (6 bases). Germline CDR1 SGHDT, CDR2 YYEEEE. Deletions cut 4 bases from V and 5 bases from J, with 15 bases between. The CDR3 loop spans 14 amino acids. CDR3: CASSLGTRGETQYF. Written as DNA, the CDR3 is TGTGCCAGCAGCCTTGGGACCCGGGGGGAGACCCAGTACTTC.

Only a few counts were recorded for this clone. This chain uses TRBV13 with TRBJ2-7; 14 positions agree with TRBD2. Losses at the gene ends were 5 bases for V and 3 bases for J; bases not matched to a gene: 3. CDR1 and CDR2 (germline): PRHDT, FYEKMQ (reference sequence). CDR3 length equals 15 residues. The CDR3 spells CASSPGLAGGYEQYF. DNA of the CDR3: TGTGCCAGCAGCCCCGGACTAGCGGGAGGCTACGAGCAGTACTTC. Supplemented by reference TRBV13 and TRBJ2-7, the full variable domain reads AAGVIQSPRHLIKEKRETATLKCYPIPRHDTVYWYQQGPGQDPQFLISFYEKMQSDKGSIPDRFSAQQFSDYHSELNMSSLELGDSALYFCASSPGLAGGYEQYFGPGTRLTVT.

The chain employs TRBV7-9 and TRBJ2-1; TRBD1 might be the D (6 bases). V lost 5 bases and J 4 bases, leaving 15 bases between the germline ends. Germline V CDR1 and CDR2: SEHNR, FQNEAQ (reference sequence). The CDR3 covers 15 residues. CDR3: CASSPGQIIYNEQFF. DNA for the CDR3: TGTGCCAGCAGCCCCGGACAGATCATTTACAATGAGCAGTTCTTC.

With respect to this clone: In the same sample, other DNA sequences code for this CDR3. The V gene is TRBV5-1, the J gene TRBJ2-7; D call uncertain. Germline values: CDR1 SGHRS, CDR2 YFSETQ. CDR3 size: 14 residues. Deletions cut 4 bases from V and 0 bases from J, with 11 bases between. The CDR3 DNA sequence: TGCGCCAGCAGCCCCGGATTGAGCTCCTACGAGCAGTACTTC. Translated: CASSPGLSSYEQYF.

This clone was observed a few times. CDR3 protein: CAIEPGSRSQPQHF. DNA of the CDR3: TGTGCCATCGAACCCGGGTCGCGCAGTCAGCCCCAGCATTTT. The chain is built from TRBV28 and TRBJ1-5; D is ambiguous. V shed 10 bases and J shed 6 bases, with 19 bases lying between them. The CDR3 totals 14 residues. The germline gives CDR1 MDHEN, CDR2 SYDVKM. Supplemented by reference TRBV28 and TRBJ1-5, the full variable domain reads DVKVTQSSRYLVKRTGEKVFLECVQDMDHENMFWYRQDPGLGLRLIYFSYDVKMKEKGDIPEGYSVSREKKERFSLILESASTNQTSMYLCAIEPGSRSQPQHFGDGTRLSIL.

The chain joins TRBV5-1 to TRBJ1-4, with TRBD1 identical over 7 bases. Trimming at V came to 5 bases and at J to 5 bases, leaving 0 bases not matched to a gene. This CDR3 is 12 amino acids long. Looked up from germline, CDR1 is SGHRS and CDR2 is YFSETQ. DNA for the CDR3: TGCGCCAGCAGACAGGGGAATGAAAAACTGTTTTTT. Amino acid sequence: CASRQGNEKLFF.

Turning to this clone: The sample has other DNA sequences that encode this CDR3 too. The rearrangement links TRBV19 to TRBJ2-1; 12 bases match TRBD2. The CDR3 has 15 residues. In germline, CDR1 is LNHDA, CDR2 SQIVND (reference sequence). J lost 7 bases, V lost 6 bases, and 7 bases had no gene match. The CDR3 DNA reads as TGTGCCAGTAGCCGGCTAGCGGGAGGGGTGAATGAGCAGTTCTTC. The encoded protein is CASSRLAGGVNEQFF. The variable domain in full, with the rest retrieved from reference TRBV19 and TRBJ2-1, is DGGITQSPKYLFRKEGQNVTLSCEQNLNHDAMYWYRQDPGQGLRLIYYSQIVNDFQKGDIAEGYSVSREKKESFPLTVTSAQKNPTAFYLCASSRLAGGVNEQFFGPGTRLTVL.

The gene calls are TRBV7-9 and TRBJ2-7; D is unclear. The V and J ends lost 1 base and 1 base respectively, with 8 bases between them. Looked up from germline, CDR1 is SEHNR and CDR2 is FQNEAQ (reference sequence). The CDR3 sequence is 14 residues long. The CDR3 reads CASSLEPGSYEQYF. As DNA, the CDR3 is TGTGCCAGCAGCTTAGAACCAGGTTCCTACGAGCAGTACTTC.

V usage is TRBV2 and J usage is TRBJ2-3; D possibly corresponds to TRBD1 (7 bases). The germline gives CDR1 SNHLY, CDR2 FYNNEI. Trimming shortened V by 8 bases and J by 4 bases, and 19 bases separated the two germline ends. The CDR3 has 15 amino acids. The CDR3 DNA is TGTGCCAGCCGAAGGAGACAGGGCGGGGCAGATACGCAGTATTTT. This encodes CASRRRQGGADTQYF.

To note about this clone: With a far larger clone one base away, a read error is the likely cause. The CDR3: CASRAQNTWELFF. The CDR3, as DNA: TGTGCCAGCAGGGCTCAGAACACCTGGGAGCTGTTTTTT. The chain carries TRBV2 and TRBJ2-2; D remains unclear. The CDR3 has 13 amino acids. The germline V gene encodes CDR1 SNHLY and CDR2 FYNNEI. The full variable domain, with the rest looked up from reference TRBV2 and TRBJ2-2, is EPEVTQTPSHQVTQMGQEVILRCVPISNHLYFYWYRQILGQKVEFLVSFYNNEISEKSEIFDDQFSVERPDGSNFTLKIRSTKLEDSAMYFCASRAQNTWELFFGEGSRLTVL.

The chain uses TRBV7-8 and TRBJ2-7, with D perhaps matching TRBD2 (6 bases). The CDR3 extends over 15 amino acids. Germline V gene lookup returns CDR1 SGHVS and CDR2 FQNEAQ. Between the trimmed V and J ends, which lost 0 bases and 2 bases, there was a span of 11 bases. Here the CDR3 reads CASSLAQGGTYEQYF. The CDR3 nucleotides are TGTGCCAGCAGCTTAGCGCAGGGAGGCACCTACGAGCAGTACTTC. Complete variable domain (other parts from reference TRBV7-8 and TRBJ2-7): GAGVSQSPRYKVAKRGQDVALRCDPISGHVSLFWYQQALGQGPEFLTYFQNEAQLDKSGLPSDRFFAERPEGSVSTLKIQRTQQEDSAVYLCASSLAQGGTYEQYFGPGTRLTVT.

This clone was recorded a few times. V usage is TRBV5-4 and J usage is TRBJ2-3; D is tentatively TRBD1 or TRBD2 (5 bases each). Trimming shortened V by 4 bases and J by 4 bases, and 19 bases separated the two germline ends. Germline CDR1 reads SGHNT; CDR2 reads YYREEE (reference sequence). This CDR3 is built from 16 residues. The CDR3 nucleotides are TGTGCCAGCAGCCTCGGGGCAGGAGTGGTCGCAGATACGCAGTATTTT. Translation gives CASSLGAGVVADTQYF.